This entry lists 14 T cell receptor beta chains sequenced from one sample in a study of technical replicates of blood from four donors. Sequenced by immunoSEQ multiplex PCR; TCRdb stores in-frame clones only, minus some. The data contain 25,000 to 40,000 clones, around nine tenths of them singletons. Specimen: PBMCs. The receptor set was obtained from a human donor in good health. Some clones in this sample may be carry-over from other donors' samples.

The rearrangement links TRBV5-1 to TRBJ1-1; the match to TRBD1 covers 7 bases. Trimming cost V 1 base and J 6 bases; bases outside gene matches: 6. The CDR3 runs to 14 residues. CDR1 is SGHRS and CDR2 is YFSETQ in the germline V gene. CDR3: CASSLNRGSAEAFF. CDR3 sequence (DNA): TGCGCCAGCAGCTTGAACAGGGGATCCGCTGAAGCTTTCTTT.

The chain joins TRBV4-3 to TRBJ1-1, with a weak D call TRBD1 (5 bases). The CDR3 extends over 17 amino acids. V dropped 0 bases and J dropped 2 bases, with 16 bases sitting between them. CDR1 is LGHNA and CDR2 is YSLEER in the germline V gene. The CDR3 DNA sequence: TGCGCCAGCAGCCAAGATTTTTCGGGGGGAATTAACACTGAAGCTTTCTTT. It encodes CASSQDFSGGINTEAFF.

The V gene is TRBV7-9, the J gene TRBJ2-7; 7 bases fit TRBD2. The CDR3 loop spans 14 amino acids. CDR1 SEHNR and CDR2 FQNEAQ come from the germline V gene (reference sequence). V gave up 1 base and J gave up 0 bases; unmatched junction bases: 0. Here the CDR3 reads CASSLGDYSYEQYF. The CDR3 nucleotides read TGTGCCAGCAGCTTAGGGGACTACTCCTACGAGCAGTACTTC.

The V gene is TRBV30, the J gene TRBJ2-1, with 7 bases lining up with TRBD1. With 8 bases clipped from V and 6 bases from J, the junction kept 13 bases outside the gene matches. The CDR3 extends over 14 amino acids. Germline V gene data show CDR1 as GTSNPN and CDR2 as SVGIG (reference sequence). In DNA form, the CDR3 reads TGTGCCCTTAATAGGGGGCGAGCTGGCAATGAGCAGTTCTTC. Encoded protein: CALNRGRAGNEQFF.

The chain combines TRBV5-1 with TRBJ2-2, with 8 bases aligning to TRBD2. Germline V gene sequence: CDR1 SGHRS, CDR2 YFSETQ. V was pared by 7 bases and J by 1 base, with 9 bases of the junction left unmatched. The CDR3 length is 16 residues. The CDR3 DNA reads as TGCGCCAGCCTTGCGGGGGGCTCGGGGAACACCGGGGAGCTGTTTTTT. It is translated as CASLAGGSGNTGELFF.

This clone has only a few counts. The chain has TRBV12-5 and TRBJ2-3; D is undetermined. Trimming left V 2 bases short and J 2 bases short, with 5 bases between. From germline, CDR1 is LGHNT and CDR2 FRNRAP. This CDR3 is built from 13 residues. CDR3 DNA sequence: TGTGCTAGTGGTTTGATCAACACAGATACGCAGTATTTT. Its protein is CASGLINTDTQYF.

CDR3 loop: CAISRPTDPANEQYF. In DNA, the CDR3 is TGTGCCATCAGTCGGCCGACAGATCCTGCGAACGAGCAGTACTTC. The V and J genes are TRBV10-3 and TRBJ2-7; weak D call: TRBD1 (5 bases). V lost 5 bases and J lost 5, with 19 bases in between. CDR1 ENHRY and CDR2 SYGVKD come from the germline V gene. The length of the CDR3 is 15 residues.

V gene TRBV4-2 combines with J gene TRBJ2-1, with TRBD1 matching over 7 bases. Germline V gene lookup returns CDR1 LGHNA and CDR2 YNFKEQ. The CDR3 has 16 amino acids. J lost 3 bases, V lost 1 base, and 6 bases had no gene match. The CDR3 reads CASSQGYGTDYNEQFF. CDR3 nucleotide sequence: TGTGCCAGCAGCCAAGGTTACGGGACAGACTACAATGAGCAGTTCTTC.

The gene calls are TRBV18 and TRBJ2-7; 10 bases map to TRBD2. CDR3 size: 15 residues. The germline gives CDR1 KGHSH, CDR2 LQKENI. The V segment lost 6 bases and the J segment 2 bases; nucleotides outside the gene matches: 7. The CDR3 sequence is CASSRGSGRAYEQYF. CDR3 DNA sequence: TGTGCCAGCTCTCGGGGGAGCGGGAGGGCCTACGAGCAGTACTTC. The full variable domain, in which reference TRBV18 and TRBJ2-7 provide the parts outside the CDR3, is NAGVMQNPRHLVRRRGQEARLRCSPMKGHSHVYWYRQLPEEGLKFMVYLQKENIIDESGMPKERFSAEFPKEGPSILRIQQVVRGDSAAYFCASSRGSGRAYEQYFGPGTRLTVT.

This clone was detected once. CDR3 sequence (DNA): TGTGCCAGCAGTGAATTCCCACTAGCGGCCCAAGAGACCCAGTACTTC. It specifies CASSEFPLAAQETQYF. V usage is TRBV25-1 and J usage is TRBJ2-5, with TRBD2 identical over 8 bases. The V segment lost 1 base and the J segment 1 base; nucleotides outside the gene matches: 5. The CDR3 runs to 16 residues. Germline V gives CDR1 MGHDK, CDR2 SYGVNS.

The gene calls are TRBV6-4 and TRBJ1-5; possibly TRBD1 for D (5 bases). This CDR3 is built from 15 residues. V was shortened by 4 bases and J by 1 base, with 11 bases between the two germline ends. The germline V gene encodes CDR1 MRHNA and CDR2 SNTAGT. CDR3 sequence (DNA): TGTGCCAGCAGTGCCCAGGGCGGAAGCAATCAGCCCCAGCATTTT. Its protein product is CASSAQGGSNQPQHF.

Here the CDR3 DNA reads TGTGCCATCAGTGAAGGACAGGGCCTAAACACTGAAGCTTTCTTT. Translating gives CAISEGQGLNTEAFF. V usage is TRBV10-3 and J usage is TRBJ1-1, with TRBD1 identical over 8 bases. Germline CDR1 reads ENHRY; CDR2 reads SYGVKD. The V gene end was trimmed by 3 bases and the J gene end by 2 bases; junction bases not matched to a gene: 5. The CDR3 contains 15 residues.

This clone has just a few counts. This rearrangement joins TRBV5-1 to TRBJ2-1, with 10 bases identical to TRBD2. V lost 6 bases and J lost 4; bases outside the gene matches: 4. The CDR3 is 14 residues long. Germline V lookup: CDR1 SGHRS, CDR2 YFSETQ. The CDR3, as DNA: TGCGCCAGCACCTCTAGCGGGAGTTACAATGAGCAGTTCTTC. Translated: CASTSSGSYNEQFF.

The chain combines TRBV5-1 with TRBJ2-3, with D tentatively TRBD1 (6 bases). CDR1 and CDR2 (germline): SGHRS, YFSETQ. The CDR3 has 14 amino acids. V was trimmed by 3 bases and J by 8 bases, leaving 16 bases between them. Here the CDR3 reads CASSSGQMEGTQYF. CDR3 DNA: TGCGCCAGCAGCTCTGGACAGATGGAAGGTACGCAGTATTTT.